A single sample gave rise to the 8 T cell receptor beta chains below, sequenced in a study of human T cells and chemical hapten exposure. TCRdb re-derived calls from the RACE reads in MiXCR, one entry per CDR3 protein. The profile shows 85,000 to 100,000 distinct CDR3 sequences, 27% of them singletons. The time point is: patch test 3, about 24 weeks after DPC sensitization. Documented treatment: therapeutic diphenylcyclopropenone sensitization with weekly scalp DPC. Specimen: whole blood, collected in connection with sensitization to the hapten diphenylcyclopropenone (DPC). These TCRs come from a man aged 40-49 years with alopecia areata. Some clones in this sample may be carry-over from other donors' samples.

This chain connects TRBV10-2 to TRBJ2-3; a weak D match, TRBD2 (6 bases). CDR1 and CDR2 (germline): WSHSY, SAAADI. This CDR3 region has 15 residues. With 6 bases removed from V and 1 base from J, the gap between germline ends came to 14 bases. CDR3 sequence reads: CASRLTSSGTDTQYF. CDR3 bases: TGCGCCAGCAGATTAACTAGCTCGGGCACAGATACGCAGTATTTT.

V usage is TRBV9 and J usage is TRBJ2-1, with 13 bases matching TRBD2. The V gene end was trimmed by 3 bases and the J gene end by 0 bases; junction bases not matched to a gene: 9. This CDR3 is built from 19 residues. The germline CDR1 and CDR2 sequences are SGDLS and YYNGEE. DNA of the CDR3: TGTGCCAGCAGCGCCACCGGGACTAGCGGGGAAAGCTCCTACAATGAGCAGTTCTTC. Amino acids: CASSATGTSGESSYNEQFF.

This clonotype was counted a few times. The rearrangement joins TRBV11-2 to TRBJ2-3, with D maybe TRBD2 (6 bases). Germline CDR1 SGHAT, CDR2 FQNNGV. CDR3 size: 16 residues. The V and J ends lost 1 base and 2 bases respectively, with 13 bases between them. The CDR3 here is CASSLAPTLATDTQYF. The CDR3 bases are TGTGCCAGCAGCTTAGCTCCTACACTAGCCACAGATACGCAGTATTTT. Full variable domain (outside the CDR3, taken from reference TRBV11-2 and TRBJ2-3): EAGVAQSPRYKIIEKRQSVAFWCNPISGHATLYWYQQILGQGPKLLIQFQNNGVVDDSQLPKDRFSAERLKGVDSTLKIQPAKLEDSAVYLCASSLAPTLATDTQYFGPGTRLTVL.

This chain joins TRBV7-2 and TRBJ2-3; TRBD2 aligns across 10 bases. The CDR3 sequence is 16 residues long. Germline CDR1 is SGHTA and CDR2 is FQGNSA. J lost 3 bases, V lost 2 bases, and 5 bases had no gene match. The CDR3 protein is CASSLSSGSGTDTQYF. The CDR3 DNA is TGTGCCAGCAGCTTATCTAGCGGGAGTGGGACAGATACGCAGTATTTT. The full variable domain, in which reference TRBV7-2 and TRBJ2-3 provide the parts outside the CDR3, is GAGVSQSPSNKVTEKGKDVELRCDPISGHTALYWYRQSLGQGLEFLIYFQGNSAPDKSGLPSDRFSAERTGGSVSTLTIQRTQQEDSAVYLCASSLSSGSGTDTQYFGPGTRLTVL.

V usage is TRBV28 and J usage is TRBJ2-5, with 10 positions matching TRBD1. The trim removed 5 bases at V and 5 bases at J, leaving 5 bases unmatched. CDR3 size: 14 residues. In germline, CDR1 is MDHEN, CDR2 SYDVKM. The CDR3 spells CASSRTGGSETQYF. CDR3 nucleotide sequence: TGTGCCAGCAGTCGGACAGGGGGATCGGAGACCCAGTACTTC. Complete variable domain (other parts from reference TRBV28 and TRBJ2-5): DVKVTQSSRYLVKRTGEKVFLECVQDMDHENMFWYRQDPGLGLRLIYFSYDVKMKEKGDIPEGYSVSREKKERFSLILESASTNQTSMYLCASSRTGGSETQYFGPGTRLLVL.

This clonotype came up a few times. CDR3 sequence (DNA): TGTGCCAGCAGCTTGGCGTCAGGGGACACCGGGGAGCTGTTTTTT. Its protein is CASSLASGDTGELFF. This rearrangement joins TRBV5-4 to TRBJ2-2; a weak D match, TRBD1 (6 bases). Per germline, CDR1 SGHNT and CDR2 YYREEE (reference sequence). The V end lost 0 bases, the J end lost 3 bases, and 9 bases lay between the germline ends. The CDR3 contains 15 residues.

DNA for the CDR3: TGCAGCGTTGACCGCAGCGGGATGCGGAATGAGCAGTTCTTC. Translating gives CSVDRSGMRNEQFF. The chain uses TRBV29-1 and TRBJ2-1; TRBD2 matches at 7 bases. Germline assignment: CDR1 SQVTM and CDR2 ANQGSEA. V shed 3 bases, J shed 7 bases, and the junction held 9 bases outside the gene matches. CDR3 size: 14 residues.

The CDR3 loop reads CAAQGSSYNEQFF. CDR3 nucleotide sequence: TGTGCCGCTCAAGGGAGCTCCTACAATGAGCAGTTCTTC. The gene calls are TRBV19 and TRBJ2-1; TRBD2 is a possible D gene (5 bases). V was pared by 11 bases and J by 0 bases, with 11 bases between. Per germline, CDR1 LNHDA and CDR2 SQIVND (reference sequence). The CDR3 covers 13 residues.